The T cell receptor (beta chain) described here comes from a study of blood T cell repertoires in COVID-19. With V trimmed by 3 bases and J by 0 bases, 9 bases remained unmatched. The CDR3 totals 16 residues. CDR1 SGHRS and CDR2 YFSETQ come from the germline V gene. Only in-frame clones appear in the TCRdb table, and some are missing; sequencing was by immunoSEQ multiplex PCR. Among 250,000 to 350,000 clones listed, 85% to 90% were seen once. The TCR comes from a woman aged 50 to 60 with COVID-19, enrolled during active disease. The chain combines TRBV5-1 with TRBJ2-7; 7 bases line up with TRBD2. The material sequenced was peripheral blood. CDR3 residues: CASSSPMGEGSYEQYF. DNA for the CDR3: TGCGCCAGCAGCTCCCCCATGGGGGAGGGCTCCTACGAGCAGTACTTC. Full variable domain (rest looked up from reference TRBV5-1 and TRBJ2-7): KAGVTQTPRYLIKTRGQQVTLSCSPISGHRSVSWYQQTPGQGLQFLFEYFSETQRNKGNFPGRFSGRQFSNSRSEMNVSTLELGDSALYLCASSSPMGEGSYEQYFGPGTRLTVT.